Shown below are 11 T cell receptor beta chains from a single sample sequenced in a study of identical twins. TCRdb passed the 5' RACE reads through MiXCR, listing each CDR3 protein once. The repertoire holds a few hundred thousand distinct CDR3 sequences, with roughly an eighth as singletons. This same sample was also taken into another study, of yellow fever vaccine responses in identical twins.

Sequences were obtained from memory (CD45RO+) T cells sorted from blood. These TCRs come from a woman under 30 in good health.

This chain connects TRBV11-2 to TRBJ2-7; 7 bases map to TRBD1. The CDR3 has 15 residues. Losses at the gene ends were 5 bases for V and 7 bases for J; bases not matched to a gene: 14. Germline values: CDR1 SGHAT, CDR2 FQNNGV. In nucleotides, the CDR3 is TGTGCCAGCAGCGCCTGGACAGGTTCCTCCGGGGAGCAGTACTTC. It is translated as CASSAWTGSSGEQYF.

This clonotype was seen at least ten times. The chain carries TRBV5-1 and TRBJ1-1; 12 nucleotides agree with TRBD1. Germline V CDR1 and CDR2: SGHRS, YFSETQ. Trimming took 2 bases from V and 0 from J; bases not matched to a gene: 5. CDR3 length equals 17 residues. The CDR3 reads CASSFLGTGGLNTEAFF. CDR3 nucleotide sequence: TGCGCCAGCAGCTTTCTAGGGACAGGGGGCCTGAACACTGAAGCTTTCTTT.

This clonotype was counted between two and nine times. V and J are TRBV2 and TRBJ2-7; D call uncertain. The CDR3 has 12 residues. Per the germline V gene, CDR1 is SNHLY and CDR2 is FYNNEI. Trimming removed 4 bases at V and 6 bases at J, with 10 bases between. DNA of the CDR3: TGTGCCAGCAGTGTTCACCCCTCCGAGCAGTACTTC. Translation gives CASSVHPSEQYF.

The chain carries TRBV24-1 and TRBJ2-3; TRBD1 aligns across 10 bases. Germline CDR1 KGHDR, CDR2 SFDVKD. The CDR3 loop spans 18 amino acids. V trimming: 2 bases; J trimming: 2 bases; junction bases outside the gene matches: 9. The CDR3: CATSDSGGQGDVTDTQYF. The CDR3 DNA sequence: TGTGCCACCAGTGATTCTGGAGGACAGGGGGACGTCACAGATACGCAGTATTTT.

The chain's CDR3 is CATSKTEKKGGELFF. CDR3 in DNA: TGTGCCACCTCTAAGACAGAAAAAAAAGGCGGGGAGCTGTTTTTT. This rearrangement joins TRBV6-2 or TRBV6-3 to TRBJ2-2, with D maybe TRBD1 (5 bases). The CDR3 has 15 residues. V dropped 10 bases and J dropped 7 bases, with 22 bases sitting between them. Germline V gene data show CDR1 as MNHEY and CDR2 as SVGEGT.

The CDR3 sequence is CASTPGTSGYEQFF. CDR3 nucleotide sequence: TGTGCCAGCACCCCCGGGACTAGCGGATATGAGCAGTTCTTC. The chain links TRBV6-1 to TRBJ2-1; 11 bases agree with TRBD2. V shed 7 bases and J 8 bases; nucleotides not matched to a gene: 7. Germline V gives CDR1 MNHNS, CDR2 SASEGT. The CDR3 covers 14 residues.

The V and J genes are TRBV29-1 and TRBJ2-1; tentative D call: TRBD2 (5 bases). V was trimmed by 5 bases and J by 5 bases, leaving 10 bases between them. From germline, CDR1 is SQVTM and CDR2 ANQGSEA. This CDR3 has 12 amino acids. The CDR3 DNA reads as TGCAGCGTTTGGAGCGGCGACAATGAGCAGTTCTTC. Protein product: CSVWSGDNEQFF.

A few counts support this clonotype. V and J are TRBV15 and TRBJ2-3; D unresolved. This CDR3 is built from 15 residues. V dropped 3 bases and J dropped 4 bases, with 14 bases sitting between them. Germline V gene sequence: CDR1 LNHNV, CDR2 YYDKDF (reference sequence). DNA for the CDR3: TGTGCCACCAGCAGCCCCTTATCGAAGGCAGATACGCAGTATTTT. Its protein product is CATSSPLSKADTQYF.

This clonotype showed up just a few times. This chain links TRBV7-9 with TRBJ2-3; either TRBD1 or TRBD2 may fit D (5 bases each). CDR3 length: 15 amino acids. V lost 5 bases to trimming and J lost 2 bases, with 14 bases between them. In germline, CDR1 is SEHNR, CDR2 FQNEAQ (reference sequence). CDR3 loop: CASSPGTLDTDTQYF. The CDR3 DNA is TGTGCCAGCAGCCCCGGGACCCTAGACACAGATACGCAGTATTTT.

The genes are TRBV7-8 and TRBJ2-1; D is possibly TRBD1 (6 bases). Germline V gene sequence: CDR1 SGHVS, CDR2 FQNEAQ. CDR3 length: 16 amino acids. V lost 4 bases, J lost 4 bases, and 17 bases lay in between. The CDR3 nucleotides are TGTGCCAGCAGCTCAGGCAGGGGTTCGAAATACAATGAGCAGTTCTTC. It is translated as CASSSGRGSKYNEQFF.

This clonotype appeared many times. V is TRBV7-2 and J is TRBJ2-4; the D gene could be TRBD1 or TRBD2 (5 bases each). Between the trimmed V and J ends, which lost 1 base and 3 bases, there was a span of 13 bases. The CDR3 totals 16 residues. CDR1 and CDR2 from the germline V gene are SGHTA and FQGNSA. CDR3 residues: CASSLGGTLDKNIQYF. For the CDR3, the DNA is TGTGCCAGCAGCTTAGGAGGGACCCTCGACAAAAACATTCAGTACTTC.